These 23 T cell receptor beta chains originate from one sample sequenced in a study of blood T cells in healthy people across ages. The use of a sample-barcoded 5' primer and a J-beta primer mix characterized a second PCR of 7 to 11 cycles. MiXCR was run by TCRdb on the 5' RACE reads, yielding one entry per CDR3 protein. The sample lists about 970,000 distinct CDR3 sequences, roughly 51% seen once, with about a fifth in the top ten. The sequenced material came from blood. The receptors were gathered from a woman aged 55-75 years in good health.

The V gene is TRBV20-1, the J gene TRBJ1-5; 11 bases line up with TRBD1. This CDR3 is 17 amino acids long. The ends lost 4 bases at V and 5 bases at J; junction bases unmatched: 13. Germline CDR1 DFQATT, CDR2 SNEGSKA (reference sequence). The CDR3 DNA is TGCAGTGCTATTACCGGATCCGGGACAGGGGGATATCAGCCCCAGCATTTT. This codes for CSAITGSGTGGYQPQHF.

This clonotype has just a few counts. The CDR3 here is CASSLDGFQETQYF. In DNA form, the CDR3 reads TGTGCCAGCAGTCTCGACGGATTCCAAGAGACCCAGTACTTC. The chain combines TRBV12-3 or TRBV12-4 with TRBJ2-5, with D hard to call. V was clipped by 5 bases and J by 1 base, with 11 bases between them. The CDR3 extends over 14 amino acids.

Worth noting for this clonotype: An end of the junction does not agree with germline; a read error may underlie this. This rearrangement joins TRBV20-1 to TRBJ1-4; D gene uncertain. The CDR3 has 16 residues. Germline CDR1 reads DFQATT; CDR2 reads SNEGSKA (reference sequence). The CDR3 DNA sequence: TGCAGTGCTAGAGATCGGGAACTGGGAACTTATGAAAAACTGTTTTTT. Translated, it gives CSARDRELGTYEKLFF.

This clonotype came up once. The chain is built from TRBV30 and TRBJ1-2; D is possibly TRBD1 (5 bases). Germline V lookup: CDR1 GTSNPN, CDR2 SVGIG (reference sequence). The V end was cut by 6 bases, the J end by 8 bases, with 16 bases between. The CDR3 extends over 12 amino acids. The CDR3 region has the DNA TGTGCCTGCGCCTCGGGGCCATGGGGCTACACCTTC. Its protein product is CACASGPWGYTF.

The chain has TRBV2 and TRBJ2-7; D might be TRBD2 (6 bases). CDR3 length: 15 residues. V lost 4 bases and J 2 bases, leaving 15 bases between the germline ends. Germline loops: CDR1 SNHLY, CDR2 FYNNEI. CDR3 DNA: TGTGCCAGCAGTGGTGAGACGGGAGTCCCCTACGAGCAGTACTTC. Translation: CASSGETGVPYEQYF.

This clonotype came up a few times. The rearrangement uses TRBV2 and TRBJ2-7; 10 bases agree with TRBD1. Germline assignment: CDR1 SNHLY and CDR2 FYNNEI. With 4 bases clipped from V and 3 bases from J, the junction kept 3 bases outside the gene matches. This CDR3 spans 14 amino acids. CDR3 protein: CASSVRTGGYEQYF. The CDR3 DNA reads as TGTGCCAGCAGTGTTCGGACAGGGGGCTACGAGCAGTACTTC.

This clonotype turned up a few times. A much larger clone differs from this one at a single base, so this may be a read error. The J gene is TRBJ2-5, the V gene TRBV4-3; 7 bases are a match to TRBD1. J was trimmed by 11 bases and V by 3 bases; bases with no gene match: 12. In germline, CDR1 is LGHNA, CDR2 YSLEER. This CDR3 spans 14 amino acids. The CDR3 loop reads CASSQGQFDNEQYF. The DNA of the CDR3 is TGCGCCAGCAGCCAGGGACAGTTCGACAATGAGCAGTACTTC.

The chain carries TRBV3-1 and TRBJ2-1, with TRBD1 as a possible D gene (5 bases). This CDR3 comprises 16 residues. V was shortened by 0 bases and J by 7 bases, with 16 bases between the two germline ends. Germline CDR1 reads LGHDT; CDR2 reads YNNKEL (reference sequence). CDR3 nucleotides: TGTGCCAGCAGCCAAGATTGGGCTAGGGGAAGGAATGAGCAGTTCTTC. It encodes CASSQDWARGRNEQFF.

This rearrangement joins TRBV24-1 to TRBJ1-2, with D perhaps matching TRBD1 (5 bases). Trimming took off 3 bases at V and 4 bases at J, with 11 bases between the two ends. This CDR3 has 14 amino acids. Germline CDR1 KGHDR, CDR2 SFDVKD. The CDR3 DNA sequence: TGTGCCACCAGTGATCGACAGATCTCCTATGGCTACACCTTC. Amino acid sequence: CATSDRQISYGYTF.

The chain recombines TRBV14 with TRBJ2-7; TRBD2 agrees at 7 bases. The CDR3 extends over 14 amino acids. In germline, CDR1 is SGHDN, CDR2 FVKESK. J gave up 6 bases and V 4 bases, and 9 bases lay outside the gene matches. The DNA for the CDR3 is TGTGCCAGCAGCCCCAGTGCTAGCGGATCCGAGCAGTACTTC. This codes for CASSPSASGSEQYF.

The V gene is TRBV20-1, the J gene TRBJ1-4, with D unclear. The ends were cut back, 6 bases at V and 4 bases at J, with 6 bases in the middle. The CDR3 covers 11 residues. CDR1 is DFQATT and CDR2 is SNEGSKA in the germline V gene (reference sequence). CDR3 sequence: CSARNNEKLFF. CDR3 nucleotides: TGCAGTGCGCGAAATAATGAAAAACTGTTTTTT.

Note on this clonotype: A read error may be the cause here, since a much bigger clone is one base away. The rearrangement links TRBV29-1 to TRBJ2-7; TRBD2 matches 11 bases. There are 15 residues in the CDR3. Looked up from germline, CDR1 is SQVTM and CDR2 is ANQGSEA. J was trimmed by 3 bases and V by 7 bases; bases with no gene match: 11. The CDR3 coding sequence is TGCAGCGCCATAGCGGGAGGGGGGCACTACTACGAGCAGTACTTC. Translating gives CSAIAGGGHYYEQYF.

This clonotype was detected many times. V and J are TRBV2 and TRBJ1-2, with unresolved D. CDR1 is SNHLY and CDR2 is FYNNEI in the germline V gene. This CDR3 contains 11 residues. The germline V and J ends were trimmed by 3 bases and 7 bases, with 6 bases remaining between them. CDR3 sequence (DNA): TGTGCCAGCAGTGAGTTCTCTGGCTACACCTTC. Its translation is CASSEFSGYTF.

The chain combines TRBV20-1 with TRBJ2-7; D is uncertain. This CDR3 has 14 residues. The germline V gene encodes CDR1 DFQATT and CDR2 SNEGSKA (reference sequence). Trimming stripped 6 bases from V and 2 bases from J, with 17 bases between. Here the CDR3 reads CSAPRLAAPYEQYF. The CDR3 region has the DNA TGCAGTGCCCCCCGGCTGGCGGCGCCCTACGAGCAGTACTTC.

This rearrangement joins TRBV13 to TRBJ2-5; D unresolved. The CDR3 is made up of 15 amino acids. Trimming removed 5 bases from V and 2 bases from J, with 15 bases in between. Germline loops: CDR1 PRHDT, CDR2 FYEKMQ (reference sequence). The CDR3 DNA reads as TGTGCCAGCAGCCCCACCCCTTCTGCGCAAGAGACCCAGTACTTC. Protein sequence: CASSPTPSAQETQYF.

The chain carries TRBV2 and TRBJ2-4; D possibly uses TRBD1 or TRBD2 (6 bases each). Germline loops: CDR1 SNHLY, CDR2 FYNNEI. V lost 2 bases and J 14 bases, leaving 10 bases between the germline ends. The CDR3 totals 11 residues. CDR3 amino acids: CASSERGDEYF. Here the CDR3 DNA reads TGTGCCAGCAGTGAAAGGGGGGACGAGTACTTC.

This clonotype was seen many times. This chain joins TRBV12-3 or TRBV12-4 and TRBJ2-5; 9 positions agree with TRBD1. V shed 6 bases and J 5 bases; nucleotides not matched to a gene: 10. The CDR3 has 15 amino acids. The CDR3 DNA sequence: TGTGCCAGCAGACAAAACCCTGGACAGGGGGAGACCCAGTACTTC. This sequence encodes CASRQNPGQGETQYF.

The chain recombines TRBV2 with TRBJ2-6, with 7 bases aligning to TRBD1. V was clipped by 9 bases and J by 0 bases; unmatched bases: 14. This CDR3 spans 18 amino acids. Germline values: CDR1 SNHLY, CDR2 FYNNEI. The DNA of the CDR3 is TGTGCCAGGGCCCTACGACAGGGAATGTTCTCTGGGGCCAACGTCCTGACTTTC. It yields the protein CARALRQGMFSGANVLTF. Drawing the rest from reference TRBV2 and TRBJ2-6, the complete variable domain is EPEVTQTPSHQVTQMGQEVILRCVPISNHLYFYWYRQILGQKVEFLVSFYNNEISEKSEIFDDQFSVERPDGSNFTLKIRSTKLEDSAMYFCARALRQGMFSGANVLTFGAGSRLTVL.

This clonotype was counted only a few times. The V call is TRBV20-1, the J call TRBJ1-4, with 9 bases that match TRBD1. This CDR3 comprises 13 residues. J was trimmed by 11 bases and V by 5 bases; bases with no gene match: 9. Germline V gene lookup returns CDR1 DFQATT and CDR2 SNEGSKA (reference sequence). The CDR3 coding sequence is TGCAGTGCTCGGACAGGGGATTTGGGGAAACTGTTTTTT. This gives the protein CSARTGDLGKLFF.

The J gene is TRBJ2-1, the V gene TRBV2; tentatively, D is TRBD1 (5 bases). This CDR3 contains 15 residues. The germline CDR1 and CDR2 sequences are SNHLY and FYNNEI. The ends were cut back, 1 base at V and 9 bases at J, with 16 bases in the middle. CDR3 amino acids: CASSEGIAGLGEQFF. CDR3 nucleotide sequence: TGTGCCAGCAGTGAAGGAATTGCAGGGTTAGGTGAGCAGTTCTTC. Looking up the rest from reference TRBV2 and TRBJ2-1 gives the full variable domain: EPEVTQTPSHQVTQMGQEVILRCVPISNHLYFYWYRQILGQKVEFLVSFYNNEISEKSEIFDDQFSVERPDGSNFTLKIRSTKLEDSAMYFCASSEGIAGLGEQFFGPGTRLTVL.

The chain carries TRBV10-3 and TRBJ2-1, with 9 bases fitting TRBD1. V was clipped by 0 bases and J by 4 bases; unmatched bases: 4. The CDR3 extends over 16 amino acids. Germline CDR1 reads ENHRY; CDR2 reads SYGVKD. CDR3 protein: CAISESVQGAYNEQFF. CDR3 in DNA: TGTGCCATCAGTGAGTCCGTACAGGGGGCGTACAATGAGCAGTTCTTC.

The V call is TRBV28, the J call TRBJ1-1; no definite D call. Germline V gene data show CDR1 as MDHEN and CDR2 as SYDVKM. V lost 6 bases and J lost 10, with 21 bases in between. This CDR3 contains 14 residues. CDR3 amino acids: CASRKRQDLGSAFF. The CDR3, as DNA: TGTGCCAGCAGAAAGAGGCAGGATCTAGGATCAGCTTTCTTT.

This clonotype was recorded at least ten times. The CDR3 reads CASRDRDRPGELFF. For the CDR3, the DNA is TGTGCCAGCCGGGACAGGGACAGACCCGGGGAGCTGTTTTTT. The V gene is TRBV6-6, the J gene TRBJ2-2; 9 bases match TRBD1. Germline values: CDR1 MNHNY, CDR2 SVGAGI (reference sequence). The CDR3 is 14 residues long. The junction had 7 bases not matched to a gene; V was cut back by 8 bases and J by 6 bases.